This T cell receptor beta chain is from a study of shared clonotypes between healthy human individuals. With 8 bases removed from V and 5 bases from J, the gap between germline ends came to 10 bases. Germline loops: CDR1 MDHEN, CDR2 SYDVKM. The CDR3 runs 12 residues. Profiled with immunoSEQ multiplex PCR; TCRdb holds only in-frame clones, not every one. This sample carries roughly 700,000 clones, 74% of them seen once, and the ten largest clones take 1.7%. The rearrangement joins TRBV28 to TRBJ1-5; D remains unclear. The clonotype comes from a young woman in good health. Sequencing was performed on memory CD4+ T cells sorted from blood. Subset of the sample: CD45RA-negative fraction. DNA for the CDR3: TGTGCCAGCTCGACCCCTGATCAGCCCCAGCATTTT. Protein product: CASSTPDQPQHF.